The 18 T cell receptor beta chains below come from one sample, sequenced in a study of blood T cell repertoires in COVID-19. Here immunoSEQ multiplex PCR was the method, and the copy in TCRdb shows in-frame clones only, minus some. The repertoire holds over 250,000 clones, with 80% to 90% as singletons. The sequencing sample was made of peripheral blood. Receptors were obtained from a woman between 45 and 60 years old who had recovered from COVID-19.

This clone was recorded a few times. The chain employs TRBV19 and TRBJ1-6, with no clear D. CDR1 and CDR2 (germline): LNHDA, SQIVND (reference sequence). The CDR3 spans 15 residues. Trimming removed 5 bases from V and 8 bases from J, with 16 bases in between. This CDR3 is CASSASGSGDSPLHF. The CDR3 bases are TGTGCCAGTAGTGCATCCGGGAGTGGGGATTCACCCCTCCACTTT.

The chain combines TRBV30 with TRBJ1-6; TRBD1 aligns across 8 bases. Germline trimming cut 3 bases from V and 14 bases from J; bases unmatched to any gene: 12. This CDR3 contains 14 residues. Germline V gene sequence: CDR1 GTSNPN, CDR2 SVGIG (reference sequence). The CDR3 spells CAWRTGTGDRALHF. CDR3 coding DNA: TGTGCCTGGAGGACCGGGACAGGAGATAGGGCCCTCCACTTT.

DNA of the CDR3: TGCGCCAGCAGCCAAGATTTTTCTCTAGCCAAAAACATTCAGTACTTC. Translating gives CASSQDFSLAKNIQYF. This sequence joins TRBV4-3 and TRBJ2-4; the D is unclear. The CDR3 sequence is 16 residues long. V dropped 0 bases and J dropped 0 bases, with 9 bases sitting between them. Germline assignment: CDR1 LGHNA and CDR2 YSLEER.

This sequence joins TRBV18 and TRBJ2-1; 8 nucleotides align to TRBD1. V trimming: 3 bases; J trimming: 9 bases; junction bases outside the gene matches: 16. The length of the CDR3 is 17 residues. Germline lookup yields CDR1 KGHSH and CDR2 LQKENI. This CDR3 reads CASSPPRADRVPREQFF. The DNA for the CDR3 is TGTGCCAGCTCACCTCCTCGGGCGGACAGGGTCCCCCGTGAGCAGTTCTTC.

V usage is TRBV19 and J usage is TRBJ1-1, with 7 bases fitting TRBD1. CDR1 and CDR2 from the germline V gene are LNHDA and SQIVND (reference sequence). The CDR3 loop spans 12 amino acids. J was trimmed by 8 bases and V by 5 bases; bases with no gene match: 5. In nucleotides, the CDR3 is TGTGCCAGTAGTCCAACGACAGGGGAAGCTTTCTTT. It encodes CASSPTTGEAFF.

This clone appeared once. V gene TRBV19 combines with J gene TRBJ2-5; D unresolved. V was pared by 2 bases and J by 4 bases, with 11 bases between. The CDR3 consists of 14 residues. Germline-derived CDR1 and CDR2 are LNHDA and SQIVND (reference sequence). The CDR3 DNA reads TGTGCCAGTAGTATACAGGTCTTCGCAGAGACCCAGTACTTC. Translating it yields CASSIQVFAETQYF.

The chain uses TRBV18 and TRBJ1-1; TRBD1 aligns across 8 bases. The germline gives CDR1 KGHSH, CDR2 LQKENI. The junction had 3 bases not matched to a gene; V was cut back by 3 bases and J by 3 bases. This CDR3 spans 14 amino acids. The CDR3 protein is CASSPQGADTEAFF. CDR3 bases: TGTGCCAGCTCACCCCAGGGGGCGGACACTGAAGCTTTCTTT.

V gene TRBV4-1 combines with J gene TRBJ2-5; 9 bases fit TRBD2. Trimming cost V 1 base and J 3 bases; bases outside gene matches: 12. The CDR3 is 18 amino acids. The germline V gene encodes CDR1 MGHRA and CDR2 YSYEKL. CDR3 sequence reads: CASSQARLAGWGEETQYF. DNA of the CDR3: TGCGCCAGCAGCCAAGCCCGGCTAGCGGGGTGGGGTGAAGAGACCCAGTACTTC.

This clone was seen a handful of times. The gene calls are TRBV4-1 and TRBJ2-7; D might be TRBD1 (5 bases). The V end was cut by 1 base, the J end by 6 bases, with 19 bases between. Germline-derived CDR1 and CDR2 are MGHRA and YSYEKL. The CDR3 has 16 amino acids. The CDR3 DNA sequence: TGCGCCAGCAGCCAAGGGGGCCACACTGCCGGAGCCGAGCAGTACTTC. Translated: CASSQGGHTAGAEQYF.

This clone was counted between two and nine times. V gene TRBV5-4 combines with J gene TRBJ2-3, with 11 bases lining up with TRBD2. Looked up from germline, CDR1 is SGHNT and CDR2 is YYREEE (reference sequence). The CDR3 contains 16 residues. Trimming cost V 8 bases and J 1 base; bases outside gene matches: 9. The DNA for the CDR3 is TGTGCCAGACTAGCGGGGGAGACGCAGGGCACAGATACGCAGTATTTT. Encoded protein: CARLAGETQGTDTQYF.

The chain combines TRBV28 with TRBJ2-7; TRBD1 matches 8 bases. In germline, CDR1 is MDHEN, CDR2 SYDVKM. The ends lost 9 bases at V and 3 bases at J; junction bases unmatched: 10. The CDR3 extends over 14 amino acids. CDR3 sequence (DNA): TGTGCCAGGCCTACCCAGGGGGCTCACTACGAGCAGTACTTC. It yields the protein CARPTQGAHYEQYF. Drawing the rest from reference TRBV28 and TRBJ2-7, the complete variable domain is DVKVTQSSRYLVKRTGEKVFLECVQDMDHENMFWYRQDPGLGLRLIYFSYDVKMKEKGDIPEGYSVSREKKERFSLILESASTNQTSMYLCARPTQGAHYEQYFGPGTRLTVT.

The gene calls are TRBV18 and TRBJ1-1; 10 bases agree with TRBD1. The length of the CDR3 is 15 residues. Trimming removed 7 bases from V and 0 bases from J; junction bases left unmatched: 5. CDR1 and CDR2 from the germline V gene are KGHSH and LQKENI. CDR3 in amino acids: CASLRTGGMNTEAFF. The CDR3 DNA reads TGTGCCAGCTTAAGGACAGGGGGGATGAACACTGAAGCTTTCTTT.

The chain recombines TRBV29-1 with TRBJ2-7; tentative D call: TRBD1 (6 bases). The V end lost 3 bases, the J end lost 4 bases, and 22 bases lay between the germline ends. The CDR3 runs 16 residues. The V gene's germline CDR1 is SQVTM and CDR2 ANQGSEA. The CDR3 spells CSVEVMTGPAGYEQYF. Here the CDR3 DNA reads TGCAGCGTTGAGGTGATGACAGGCCCCGCTGGGTACGAGCAGTACTTC.

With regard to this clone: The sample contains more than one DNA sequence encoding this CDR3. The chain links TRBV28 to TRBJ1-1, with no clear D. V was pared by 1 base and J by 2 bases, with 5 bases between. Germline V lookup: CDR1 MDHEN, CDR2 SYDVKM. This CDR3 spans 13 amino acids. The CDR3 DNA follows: TGTGCCAGCAGTTTATCGGGAAACACTGAAGCTTTCTTT. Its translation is CASSLSGNTEAFF.

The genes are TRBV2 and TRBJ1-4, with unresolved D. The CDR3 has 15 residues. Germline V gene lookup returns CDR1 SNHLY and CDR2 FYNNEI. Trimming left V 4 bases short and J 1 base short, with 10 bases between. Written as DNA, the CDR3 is TGTGCCAGCAGTGTGCAGGCCTTAACTAATGAAAAACTGTTTTTT. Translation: CASSVQALTNEKLFF. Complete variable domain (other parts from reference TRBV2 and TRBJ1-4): EPEVTQTPSHQVTQMGQEVILRCVPISNHLYFYWYRQILGQKVEFLVSFYNNEISEKSEIFDDQFSVERPDGSNFTLKIRSTKLEDSAMYFCASSVQALTNEKLFFGSGTQLSVL.

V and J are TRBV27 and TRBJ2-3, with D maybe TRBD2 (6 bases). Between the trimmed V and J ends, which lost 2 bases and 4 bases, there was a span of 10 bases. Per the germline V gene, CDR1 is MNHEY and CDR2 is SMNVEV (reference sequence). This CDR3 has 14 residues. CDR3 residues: CASSLLPGADTQYF. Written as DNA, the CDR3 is TGTGCCAGCAGTTTACTCCCGGGGGCAGATACGCAGTATTTT.

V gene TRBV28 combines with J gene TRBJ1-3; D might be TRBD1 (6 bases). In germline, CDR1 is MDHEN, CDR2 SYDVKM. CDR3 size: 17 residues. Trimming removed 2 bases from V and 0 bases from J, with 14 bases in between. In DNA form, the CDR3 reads TGTGCCAGCAGTTTACCCCCAGGGACAAACTCTGGAAACACCATATATTTT. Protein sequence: CASSLPPGTNSGNTIYF. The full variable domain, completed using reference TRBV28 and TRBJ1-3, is DVKVTQSSRYLVKRTGEKVFLECVQDMDHENMFWYRQDPGLGLRLIYFSYDVKMKEKGDIPEGYSVSREKKERFSLILESASTNQTSMYLCASSLPPGTNSGNTIYFGEGSWLTVV.

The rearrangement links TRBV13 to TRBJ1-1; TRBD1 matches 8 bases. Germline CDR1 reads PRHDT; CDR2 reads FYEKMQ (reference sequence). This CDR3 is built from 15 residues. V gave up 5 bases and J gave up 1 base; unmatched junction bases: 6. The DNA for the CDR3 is TGTGCCAGCAGCCTGGACAGGGTTGAGAACACTGAAGCTTTCTTT. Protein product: CASSLDRVENTEAFF.